The rows below give T cell receptor beta chains drawn from one sample of a study of OX40 agonist ivuxolimab in advanced cancers. Here immunoSEQ multiplex PCR was the method, and the copy in TCRdb shows in-frame clones only, minus some. This table holds tens of thousands of clones, roughly 88% found once. Sample: CD4+ or CD8+ T cells sorted from blood, taken in a trial of the OX40 agonist ivuxolimab. Receptor source: an adult with an advanced solid tumor such as melanoma, head and neck, liver or kidney cancer. The CDR3 runs from the conserved cysteine through the conserved F or W. The D gene is left open where the match is weak.

TRBV5-1	TRBJ2-2	TRBD2	TGCGCCAGCAGCGAGAGCGGGAGAGGCGGGGAGCTGTTTTTT	CASSESGRGGELFF
TRBV14	TRBJ1-1	-	TGTGCCAGCAGCCTTCAACAGGACACTGAAGCTTTCTTT	CASSLQQDTEAFF
TRBV7-3	TRBJ1-6	-	TGTGCCAGCAGCTTACCCCGCATTGTTCTTATTGGTTCACCCCTCCACTTT	CASSLPRIVLIGSPLHF
TRBV6-5	TRBJ2-7	TRBD1	TGTGCCAGCAAGCCATTCGGACAGGGTTACGAGCAGTACTTC	CASKPFGQGYEQYF
TRBV7-2	TRBJ1-6	-	TGTGCCAGCAGCTTAGTGGCACTGGTTTCACCCCTCCACTTT	CASSLVALVSPLHF
TRBV7-9	TRBJ2-1	-	TGTGCCAGCACCACGGACAGTCGGGAGCAGTTCTTC	CASTTDSREQFF
TRBV7-2	TRBJ1-1	-	TGTGCCAGCAGTTCAGGGTACACTGAAGCTTTCTTT	CASSSGYTEAFF
TRBV5-1	TRBJ2-3	-	TGCGCCAGCAGCTTGGGGAAGACCACAGATACGCAGTATTTT	CASSLGKTTDTQYF
TRBV7-3	TRBJ2-1	TRBD2	TGTGCCAGCAGCTTACCTACGTTAGCGGGAGGCGAGCAGTTCTTC	CASSLPTLAGGEQFF
TRBV7-6	TRBJ2-1	TRBD2	TGTGCCAGCAGCTCTCGTCTAGCGGGACCCAATGAGCAGTTCTTC	CASSSRLAGPNEQFF
TRBV29-1	TRBJ2-7	TRBD2	TGCAGCGTTGTATTAGCGGGAGGGCCTACATACGAGCAGTACTTC	CSVVLAGGPTYEQYF
TRBV28	TRBJ1-6	-	TGTGCCAGCAACGGACAAACTTATTCACCCCTCCACTTT	CASNGQTYSPLHF
TRBV19	TRBJ1-5	TRBD1	TGTGCCAGTACCCCGGACAGGGGTCATCGTCAGCCCCAGCATTTT	CASTPDRGHRQPQHF
TRBV5-6	TRBJ1-1	TRBD1	TGTGCCAGCAGCCGAAGACAGGGGAACACTGAAGCTTTCTTT	CASSRRQGNTEAFF